What follows are 11 T cell receptor beta chains derived from one specimen sequenced in a study of tumor-infiltrating lymphocytes in primary liver carcinoma. Without any cell sorting, about 18-30 mg of bulk tissue yielded co-extracted RNA and DNA. The researchers produced TCR beta cDNA from about 510 ng total RNA with a constant-region primer. Slightly modified ARM-PCR, run as three nested multiplex PCR rounds, produced the TCR beta libraries. Running 9 to 11 cycles apiece, the first two PCR rounds relied on TRBV1-TRBV30 forward primers together with a C-beta reverse primer. One entry per CDR3 protein, called by TCRdb with MiXCR from the multiplex PCR reads. The sample yields some 130,000 distinct CDR3 sequences, around two thirds seen once. Sample: tumor-adjacent normal liver tissue. These receptors were taken from a woman aged 60-75 years with primary liver carcinoma and hepatitis B virus infection.

Comments on this clonotype: The junction departs from germline at one end; a sequencing error may be responsible. V gene TRBV11-3 combines with J gene TRBJ2-7; D unresolved. The V gene's germline CDR1 is SGHNT and CDR2 YENEEA. CDR3 length: 11 amino acids. Written as DNA, the CDR3 is TGTGCCAGCAGCTATGGATACGAACGGTATTTC. Protein sequence: CASSYGYERYF. The full variable domain, completed using reference TRBV11-3 and TRBJ2-7, is EAGVVQSPRYKIIEKKQPVAFWCNPISGHNTLYWYLQNLGQGPELLIRYENEEAVDDSQLPKDRFSAERLKGVDSTLKIQPAELGDSAVYLCASSYGYERYFGPGTRLTVT.

With respect to this clonotype: Mismatch with germline at one junction end may stem from a read error. The rearrangement uses TRBV6-2 or TRBV6-3 and TRBJ2-3, with TRBD2 matching over 8 bases. CDR3 length: 16 residues. CDR1 and CDR2 (germline): MNHEY, SVGEGT. CDR3 region: CTSRYSLAAPTDTQYF. The CDR3 DNA sequence: TGTACCAGCAGATACTCACTAGCGGCGCCCACAGATACGCAGTATTTT.

A note on this clonotype: A single base separates this from a much larger clone, so it may be a read error. This chain joins TRBV5-1 and TRBJ1-5; D is perhaps TRBD1 (5 bases). Deletions cut 0 bases from V and 3 bases from J, with 10 bases between. This CDR3 is built from 15 residues. CDR1 and CDR2 from the germline V gene are SGHRS and YFSETQ. CDR3 region: CASSLGAGSNQPQHF. In nucleotides, the CDR3 is TGCGCCAGCAGCTTGGGGGCAGGGTCCAATCAGCCCCAGCATTTT. Filled out from reference TRBV5-1 and TRBJ1-5, the complete variable domain reads KAGVTQTPRYLIKTRGQQVTLSCSPISGHRSVSWYQQTPGQGLQFLFEYFSETQRNKGNFPGRFSGRQFSNSRSEMNVSTLELGDSALYLCASSLGAGSNQPQHFGDGTRLSIL.

Notes on this clonotype: A much larger clone differs from this one at a single base, so this may be a read error. This chain connects TRBV28 to TRBJ2-5; 10 bases are a match to TRBD1. The CDR3 loop spans 16 amino acids. Germline-derived CDR1 and CDR2 are MDHEN and SYDVKM. V was pared by 8 bases and J by 4 bases, with 13 bases of the junction left unmatched. The DNA for the CDR3 is TGTGCCAGCCGCGTCGCGGGACAGGGGACCAGAGAGACCCAGTACTTC. Protein sequence: CASRVAGQGTRETQYF.

The gene calls are TRBV13 and TRBJ2-1; TRBD2 matches 11 bases. J was trimmed by 2 bases and V by 0 bases; bases with no gene match: 0. Germline CDR1 reads PRHDT; CDR2 reads FYEKMQ (reference sequence). This CDR3 spans 16 amino acids. CDR3 region: CASSLGTSGAYNEQFF. The CDR3 region has the DNA TGTGCCAGCAGCTTAGGGACTAGCGGGGCCTACAATGAGCAGTTCTTC. The entire variable domain, with the rest obtained from reference TRBV13 and TRBJ2-1, is as follows: AAGVIQSPRHLIKEKRETATLKCYPIPRHDTVYWYQQGPGQDPQFLISFYEKMQSDKGSIPDRFSAQQFSDYHSELNMSSLELGDSALYFCASSLGTSGAYNEQFFGPGTRLTVL.

This clonotype was detected ten times or more. This chain links TRBV29-1 with TRBJ2-3; D unresolved. The germline V gene encodes CDR1 SQVTM and CDR2 ANQGSEA. The CDR3 is 11 residues long. Trimming removed 6 bases from V and 2 bases from J, with 6 bases in between. The CDR3 DNA follows: TGCAGCGTCGACATCACAGATACGCAGTATTTT. Protein: CSVDITDTQYF.

To note about this clonotype: One end of the junction varies from germline; a read error may be responsible. The genes are TRBV11-2 and TRBJ2-6, with D perhaps TRBD1 (5 bases). CDR3 length: 14 residues. CDR1 and CDR2 (germline): SGHAT, FQNNGV. The CDR3 DNA reads TGTGCCAGCAGTTTCGAGTATGGGGCCAACGTCCTGGCTTTC. Protein: CASSFEYGANVLAF.

Concerning this clonotype: A read error may account for a junction end that differs from germline. J is TRBJ2-1 and V is TRBV4-1, with 16 bases identical to TRBD2. Germline loops: CDR1 MGHRA, CDR2 YSYEKL. The CDR3 covers 18 residues. This CDR3 is CTSSLGLAGGPGQNEQFF. CDR3 DNA: TGCACCAGCAGCCTGGGACTAGCGGGAGGGCCTGGGCAGAATGAGCAGTTCTTC.

This clonotype was picked up a small number of times. The rearrangement joins TRBV6-1 to TRBJ2-2; 7 bases fit TRBD2. Trimming removed 7 bases from V and 4 bases from J; junction bases left unmatched: 12. The CDR3 length is 16 residues. Per the germline V gene, CDR1 is MNHNS and CDR2 is SASEGT. CDR3 bases: TGTGCCAGCACCCCGAGGCGGGAGACGGGCACCGGGGAGCTGTTTTTT. It specifies CASTPRRETGTGELFF.

To note about this clonotype: This may be a read error, as it is one base from a much larger clone. This rearrangement joins TRBV28 to TRBJ1-1; 8 bases match TRBD1. Germline V gene lookup returns CDR1 MDHEN and CDR2 SYDVKM. Losses at the gene ends were 7 bases for V and 0 bases for J; bases not matched to a gene: 16. This CDR3 is built from 18 residues. The CDR3 is CASNQYRDRRQVNTEAFF. The CDR3 DNA is TGTGCCAGCAATCAATACCGGGACAGGAGACAGGTGAACACTGAAGCTTTCTTT.

This clonotype was detected ten times or more. The rearrangement joins TRBV5-6 to TRBJ1-4, with D maybe TRBD1 (5 bases). The CDR3 sequence is 16 residues long. Germline V CDR1 and CDR2: SGHDT, YYEEEE. Trimming stripped 1 base from V and 0 bases from J, with 10 bases between. CDR3 nucleotides: TGTGCCAGCAGCTTGCTAGGGGATGCAACTAATGAAAAACTGTTTTTT. Its protein is CASSLLGDATNEKLFF.